The T cell receptor (beta chain) under discussion was sequenced for a study of shared clonotypes between healthy human individuals. Germline-derived CDR1 and CDR2 are LNHNV and YYDKDF (reference sequence). There are 16 residues in the CDR3. The V and J ends lost 5 bases and 7 bases, in that order; junction bases with no gene match: 11. Original methodology: There were no quality scores in the junction-only immunoSEQ sequences, so filtering differed. Sequenced by immunoSEQ multiplex PCR; TCRdb stores in-frame clones only, minus some. D and trimming were read from the DNA, whereas the V and J calls and clone size are those reported in that table. The sample records millions of clones, 85% to 95% being singletons. Regarding this clone: The antigen is not known.

Findings and limits, study-wide: Clonotype sharing across donors was expected to vary with sequencing depth.

CD45RO-negative, CCR7-selected cells formed the naive CD8 fraction, which excluded terminally differentiated effector memory CD45RA+ cells. The sequenced sample was naive CD8+ T cells from PBMCs. The receptor comes from a man between 18 and 35 years old in good health. Some clones in this sample may be carry-over from other donors' samples. The chain joins TRBV15 to TRBJ2-1; 10 bases are shared with TRBD2. The CDR3 sequence: CATSARKSGRGNEQFF. CDR3 nucleotides: TGTGCCACCAGCGCAAGAAAGAGCGGGAGGGGGAATGAGCAGTTCTTC.